The 25 T cell receptor beta chains presented below share a single source sample, sequenced in a study of CD8 T cells in Susac syndrome (dated by TCRdb to about 2019). Library method: the immunoSEQ multiplex PCR assay. RNA was extracted with the RNeasy kit and 0.5 to 1 ug was reverse transcribed using random hexamers. The public reads were quality trimmed at Q25 with fastp and then assembled into clones with MiXCR by TCRdb, keeping productive beta chains. Duplicate CDR3 protein sequences are folded into a single record with the most common DNA and genes. This sample lists roughly 200,000 distinct CDR3 sequences; more than 85% were detected once. The top ten clonotypes cover about 0.1% of the sample. The sample was CD4+ T cells from PBMCs. All receptors derive from a human donor with Susac syndrome.

The rearrangement uses TRBV9 and TRBJ2-7; 8 bases are a match to TRBD1. From germline, CDR1 is SGDLS and CDR2 YYNGEE. After removal of 4 bases from V and 2 bases from J, the junction contained 8 bases not matched to a gene. The CDR3 loop spans 15 amino acids. The CDR3 here is CASSPQDRATYEQYF. CDR3 nucleotides: TGTGCCAGCAGCCCCCAGGACAGGGCCACCTACGAGCAGTACTTC.

J is TRBJ1-2 and V is TRBV5-6, with TRBD1 as a possible D gene (6 bases). The germline CDR1 and CDR2 sequences are SGHDT and YYEEEE. V was clipped by 2 bases and J by 6 bases, with 11 bases between them. This CDR3 is built from 13 residues. CDR3 amino acids: CASSLKGGDGYTF. CDR3 DNA: TGTGCCAGCAGCTTAAAAGGGGGGGATGGCTACACCTTC. Filled out from reference TRBV5-6 and TRBJ1-2, the complete variable domain reads DAGVTQSPTHLIKTRGQQVTLRCSPKSGHDTVSWYQQALGQGPQFIFQYYEEEERQRGNFPDRFSGHQFPNYSSELNVNALLLGDSALYLCASSLKGGDGYTFGSGTRLTVV.

V gene TRBV27 combines with J gene TRBJ2-5, with no clear D. The CDR3 spans 14 residues. CDR1 and CDR2 (germline): MNHEY, SMNVEV (reference sequence). The V and J ends lost 6 bases and 5 bases respectively, with 16 bases between them. The DNA of the CDR3 is TGTGCCAGCAGCAGCACTAAAGGGTTGGAGACCCAGTACTTC. The encoded protein is CASSSTKGLETQYF.

The chain uses TRBV30 and TRBJ1-5; 12 bases map to TRBD1. Trimming took 3 bases from V and 2 from J; bases not matched to a gene: 11. This CDR3 has 18 amino acids. Germline V gives CDR1 GTSNPN, CDR2 SVGIG (reference sequence). The CDR3 region is CAWRSGTGGNIGNQPQHF. The CDR3 DNA is TGTGCCTGGAGATCCGGGACAGGGGGCAATATCGGCAATCAGCCCCAGCATTTT.

CDR3 in amino acids: CARGIAGDPDNEQFF. The DNA for the CDR3 is TGTGCCAGAGGAATAGCGGGAGACCCCGACAATGAGCAGTTCTTC. V usage is TRBV7-9 and J usage is TRBJ2-1; 9 bases match TRBD2. CDR1 and CDR2 from the germline V gene are SEHNR and FQNEAQ (reference sequence). The ends lost 9 bases at V and 5 bases at J; junction bases unmatched: 11. The CDR3 has 15 residues.

This rearrangement joins TRBV5-4 to TRBJ1-2; 8 bases map to TRBD1. This CDR3 has 14 residues. Looked up from germline, CDR1 is SGHNT and CDR2 is YYREEE (reference sequence). J gave up 9 bases and V 2 bases, and 9 bases lay outside the gene matches. The CDR3 sequence: CASSFDGQGRSYTF. CDR3 sequence (DNA): TGTGCCAGCAGCTTTGACGGACAGGGTCGGAGCTACACCTTC.

The V gene is TRBV2, the J gene TRBJ1-5; 9 bases align to TRBD1. Trimming took 4 bases from V and 5 from J; bases not matched to a gene: 6. The CDR3 has 15 amino acids. The germline V gene encodes CDR1 SNHLY and CDR2 FYNNEI. The CDR3 spells CASSVETGGDQPQHF. The CDR3 region has the DNA TGTGCCAGCAGTGTGGAAACAGGGGGCGATCAGCCCCAGCATTTT.

The chain carries TRBV6-1 and TRBJ2-1; 10 nucleotides align to TRBD2. The CDR3 is 17 amino acids. With V trimmed by 1 base and J by 5 bases, 8 bases remained unmatched. Germline CDR1 and CDR2: MNHNS and SASEGT. CDR3 region: CASSEVRLAGADNEQFF. CDR3 coding DNA: TGTGCCAGCAGTGAAGTTAGGCTAGCGGGAGCTGACAATGAGCAGTTCTTC.

The rearrangement joins TRBV20-1 to TRBJ1-2; D is unresolved. Trimming took off 0 bases at V and 1 base at J, with 6 bases between the two ends. The CDR3 covers 13 residues. Germline CDR1 reads DFQATT; CDR2 reads SNEGSKA (reference sequence). CDR3 nucleotides: TGCAGTGCTAGAGAGAGCCATAACTATGGCTACACCTTC. Its protein is CSARESHNYGYTF.

The rearrangement uses TRBV2 and TRBJ1-1; 7 bases fit TRBD1. CDR1 is SNHLY and CDR2 is FYNNEI in the germline V gene. Germline trimming cut 5 bases from V and 1 base from J; bases unmatched to any gene: 1. The CDR3 runs to 13 residues. The CDR3 DNA follows: TGTGCCAGCAGTACAGGGGAGAACACTGAAGCTTTCTTT. Its translation is CASSTGENTEAFF.

The chain couples TRBV19 to TRBJ2-1; TRBD2 might be the D (5 bases). The V end was cut by 6 bases, the J end by 4 bases, with 7 bases between. Per germline, CDR1 LNHDA and CDR2 SQIVND (reference sequence). The CDR3 covers 12 residues. The DNA of the CDR3 is TGTGCCAGTAGCGGGGAGTACAATGAGCAGTTCTTC. Translated, it gives CASSGEYNEQFF.

This clonotype has just one count. CDR3 DNA: TGTGCCAGCAGCGCACCAGGGCGTAGCTATGGCTACACCTTC. This translates into CASSAPGRSYGYTF. The chain is built from TRBV28 and TRBJ1-2; D perhaps matches TRBD1 (5 bases). The CDR3 runs to 14 residues. The V end was cut by 6 bases, the J end by 4 bases, with 15 bases between. Per germline, CDR1 MDHEN and CDR2 SYDVKM.

This chain uses TRBV28 with TRBJ2-7, with TRBD1 matching 10 bases. Germline values: CDR1 MDHEN, CDR2 SYDVKM. The V segment lost 6 bases and the J segment 2 bases; nucleotides outside the gene matches: 7. This CDR3 spans 15 amino acids. CDR3 region: CASSLTGTGAYEQYF. The CDR3 nucleotides read TGTGCCAGCAGCCTGACCGGGACAGGGGCCTACGAGCAGTACTTC. Based on the CDR3 plus reference TRBV28 and TRBJ2-7, the full variable domain is DVKVTQSSRYLVKRTGEKVFLECVQDMDHENMFWYRQDPGLGLRLIYFSYDVKMKEKGDIPEGYSVSREKKERFSLILESASTNQTSMYLCASSLTGTGAYEQYFGPGTRLTVT.

This sequence joins TRBV20-1 and TRBJ2-7; D is unresolved. This CDR3 has 12 amino acids. V lost 8 bases to trimming and J lost 5 bases, with 16 bases between them. Germline V lookup: CDR1 DFQATT, CDR2 SNEGSKA (reference sequence). CDR3 coding DNA: TGCAGTTTAAAGAGTTACGCTGACGAGCAGTACTTC. Translating gives CSLKSYADEQYF.

This chain uses TRBV3-1 with TRBJ1-1; D not certain. V was trimmed by 1 base and J by 3 bases, leaving 6 bases between them. The germline CDR1 and CDR2 sequences are LGHDT and YNNKEL (reference sequence). The CDR3 totals 13 residues. This CDR3 reads CASSQVGDTEAFF. In nucleotides, the CDR3 is TGTGCCAGCAGCCAAGTCGGGGACACTGAAGCTTTCTTT.

The chain links TRBV7-3 to TRBJ2-5; TRBD2 agrees at 15 bases. The CDR3 contains 16 residues. Losses at the gene ends were 3 bases for V and 4 bases for J; bases not matched to a gene: 3. CDR1 and CDR2 (germline): SGHTA, FQGTGA. CDR3 amino acids: CASSLGLAGGLETQYF. The CDR3 bases are TGTGCCAGCAGCTTGGGACTAGCGGGAGGTTTAGAGACCCAGTACTTC.

The chain links TRBV27 to TRBJ2-3, with D hard to call. Germline V CDR1 and CDR2: MNHEY, SMNVEV (reference sequence). V gave up 6 bases and J gave up 6 bases, with 10 bases separating them. The CDR3 covers 12 residues. The DNA for the CDR3 is TGTGCCAGCAGACGCTACGGGGATACGCAGTATTTT. Amino acid sequence: CASRRYGDTQYF.

The J gene is TRBJ1-5, the V gene TRBV7-8, with no clear D. The CDR3 totals 14 residues. Per the germline V gene, CDR1 is SGHVS and CDR2 is FQNEAQ. The germline V and J ends were trimmed by 5 bases and 4 bases, with 12 bases remaining between them. In DNA, the CDR3 is TGTGCCAGCAGCCACCACACCGAAAATCAGCCCCAGCATTTT. This sequence encodes CASSHHTENQPQHF.

Comment on this clonotype: The conserved closing phenylalanine or tryptophan is absent in this CDR3, likely reflecting a read error. J is TRBJ2-7 and V is TRBV28, with 8 bases lining up with TRBD1. The junction had 2 bases not matched to a gene; V was cut back by 2 bases and J by 2 bases. CDR1 and CDR2 from the germline V gene are MDHEN and SYDVKM. This CDR3 is built from 14 residues. The chain's CDR3 is CASSLTGGTYEQYS. CDR3 coding DNA: TGTGCCAGCAGTTTAACAGGGGGTACCTACGAGCAGTACTCC.

This chain joins TRBV3-1 and TRBJ2-2; D is perhaps TRBD1 (6 bases). Trimming stripped 1 base from V and 3 bases from J, with 9 bases between. The CDR3 runs 15 residues. Germline V gene lookup returns CDR1 LGHDT and CDR2 YNNKEL (reference sequence). This CDR3 reads CASSQGQGYTGELFF. As DNA, the CDR3 is TGTGCCAGCAGCCAAGGCCAGGGGTACACCGGGGAGCTGTTTTTT.

The chain links TRBV18 to TRBJ2-6, with unresolved D. The V gene lost 0 bases and the J gene lost 2 bases, with 17 bases spanning the gap. CDR3 length equals 19 residues. Germline V gene sequence: CDR1 KGHSH, CDR2 LQKENI. The CDR3 region is CASSPPVNLGITGANVLTF. CDR3 nucleotide sequence: TGTGCCAGCTCACCACCCGTTAATTTAGGGATTACTGGGGCCAACGTCCTGACTTTC.

V usage is TRBV7-9 and J usage is TRBJ2-2, with 8 nucleotides matching TRBD2. V dropped 5 bases and J dropped 5; count of bases not matched to a gene: 10. This CDR3 contains 16 residues. CDR1 and CDR2 from the germline V gene are SEHNR and FQNEAQ (reference sequence). CDR3 DNA: TGTGCCAGCAGCGCGATACTACTAGCGGAAACCGGGGAGCTGTTTTTT. Translated: CASSAILLAETGELFF.

V gene TRBV9 combines with J gene TRBJ2-6; 13 bases align to TRBD2. The J segment lost 4 bases and the V segment lost 4 bases, leaving 11 bases of the junction unmatched. The germline V gene encodes CDR1 SGDLS and CDR2 YYNGEE. This CDR3 comprises 19 residues. CDR3 sequence (DNA): TGTGCCAGCAGCCACCCTACTAGCGGGGGGGCCTCAGGGGCCAACGTCCTGACTTTC. Encoded protein: CASSHPTSGGASGANVLTF.

The V call is TRBV20-1, the J call TRBJ2-5; D ambiguous. Per germline, CDR1 DFQATT and CDR2 SNEGSKA (reference sequence). This CDR3 is built from 10 residues. V lost 1 base to trimming and J lost 5 bases, with 2 bases between them. CDR3 residues: CSARGETQYF. CDR3 in DNA: TGCAGTGCTAGAGGCGAGACCCAGTACTTC.

The chain couples TRBV2 to TRBJ2-7; a possible D gene is TRBD1 (5 bases). The CDR3 length is 12 residues. The V and J ends lost 8 bases and 6 bases respectively, with 14 bases between them. Looked up from germline, CDR1 is SNHLY and CDR2 is FYNNEI. The CDR3 DNA follows: TGTGCCAGCGGTCCCAGGGTTGGCGAGCAGTACTTC. The encoded protein is CASGPRVGEQYF.